These 22 T cell receptor beta chains were all obtained from the same sample, sequenced in a study of beta chain features in type 1 diabetes. The study's findings and limits: Among patients with Type 1 diabetes, TCRB CDR3s were moderately but significantly shorter in every one of the four CD4+ subsets.

Their recognized antigens are unknown. All of the isolated RNA was reverse transcribed, so expressed TCRB transcripts were sequenced. Method: immunoSEQ multiplex PCR; TCRdb's copy keeps in-frame clones and lacks some. The sample lists about 700,000 clones; 13% were seen once. Sequences were obtained from naive CD4+ T cells from blood. These receptors were taken from a man between 18 and 35 years old with type 1 diabetes.

There are a few counts of this clone. The V and J genes are TRBV14 and TRBJ2-7; D is perhaps TRBD2 (6 bases). This CDR3 spans 15 amino acids. Germline assignment: CDR1 SGHDN and CDR2 FVKESK. Trimming took 0 bases from V and 0 from J, leaving 9 bases between them. The CDR3 sequence is CASSQEEGTSYEQYF. The DNA for the CDR3 is TGTGCCAGCAGCCAAGAGGAGGGTACCTCCTACGAGCAGTACTTC.

The genes are TRBV18 and TRBJ1-1; 9 nucleotides align to TRBD1. The V segment lost 4 bases and the J segment 4 bases; nucleotides outside the gene matches: 13. Germline CDR1 KGHSH, CDR2 LQKENI. This CDR3 contains 17 residues. As DNA, the CDR3 is TGTGCCAGCTCACGGAGCCGGGACAGGGCGGCGGGCACTGAAGCTTTCTTT. Protein: CASSRSRDRAAGTEAFF.

V gene TRBV15 combines with J gene TRBJ2-3; D might be TRBD1 or TRBD2, each matching 5 bases. The germline gives CDR1 LNHNV, CDR2 YYDKDF (reference sequence). The CDR3 has 12 residues. V was clipped by 8 bases and J by 7 bases, with 13 bases between them. This chain's CDR3 is CATSGTINTQYF. The DNA for the CDR3 is TGTGCCACCTCCGGGACCATCAATACGCAGTATTTT.

This clone has a handful of counts. This chain connects TRBV12-5 to TRBJ1-1; a weak D match, TRBD1 (5 bases). V was clipped by 8 bases and J by 7 bases, with 17 bases between them. Looked up from germline, CDR1 is LGHNT and CDR2 is FRNRAP. The CDR3 has 13 amino acids. The CDR3 DNA follows: TGTGCTAGTTGGTCCAGGGCTTTGGGTGAAGCTTTCTTT. It codes for CASWSRALGEAFF.

This chain uses TRBV10-3 with TRBJ1-1; 7 nucleotides match TRBD1. Trimming cost V 2 bases and J 0 bases; bases outside gene matches: 0. Germline V gene sequence: CDR1 ENHRY, CDR2 SYGVKD. This CDR3 spans 14 amino acids. In DNA, the CDR3 is TGTGCCATCAGTGAGGGACAGGTGAACACTGAAGCTTTCTTT. It is translated as CAISEGQVNTEAFF.

This clone was detected only a few times. This sequence joins TRBV25-1 and TRBJ1-1; D unresolved. The CDR3 length is 13 residues. Trimming removed 0 bases from V and 4 bases from J, with 6 bases in between. Germline V CDR1 and CDR2: MGHDK, SYGVNS. CDR3 loop: CASSEYRATEAFF. The CDR3 DNA is TGTGCCAGCAGTGAATATAGGGCCACTGAAGCTTTCTTT.

This clone was detected a few times. The CDR3 nucleotides are TGTGCCAGCTCACCGACTAGCGGGGCAGGAAATGAGCAGTTCTTC. Translating gives CASSPTSGAGNEQFF. V is TRBV18 and J is TRBJ2-1, with 11 bases identical to TRBD2. The length of the CDR3 is 15 residues. Trimming removed 3 bases from V and 7 bases from J; junction bases left unmatched: 5. Germline values: CDR1 KGHSH, CDR2 LQKENI.

This clone has a handful of counts. This specimen includes other DNA sequences encoding the same CDR3. V usage is TRBV29-1 and J usage is TRBJ1-1, with D possibly being TRBD1 (5 bases). The CDR3 extends over 15 amino acids. Germline CDR1 SQVTM, CDR2 ANQGSEA. V was cut by 1 base and J by 3 bases, with 15 bases left in between. The CDR3 sequence: CSVEGKTGADTEAFF. The CDR3 bases are TGCAGCGTTGAAGGGAAAACAGGAGCGGACACTGAAGCTTTCTTT.

The chain uses TRBV13 and TRBJ2-7; no reliable D call. This CDR3 is 12 amino acids long. V was trimmed by 5 bases and J by 6 bases, leaving 11 bases between them. Germline-derived CDR1 and CDR2 are PRHDT and FYEKMQ (reference sequence). The CDR3 DNA follows: TGTGCCAGCAGCCGAACTGAGGCCGAGCAGTACTTC. Its translation is CASSRTEAEQYF.

This clone was observed a handful of times. Other DNA sequences in this sample translate to the same CDR3. V is TRBV6-5 and J is TRBJ1-5, with D perhaps TRBD1 (5 bases). The germline gives CDR1 MNHEY, CDR2 SVGAGI. Trimming took off 5 bases at V and 4 bases at J, with 12 bases between the two ends. The CDR3 runs 14 residues. CDR3 protein: CASSRGLSNQPQHF. CDR3 bases: TGTGCCAGCAGTAGGGGACTATCAAATCAGCCCCAGCATTTT.

The rearrangement joins TRBV5-1 to TRBJ1-4; a weak D match, TRBD1 (6 bases). Germline V gives CDR1 SGHRS, CDR2 YFSETQ. Deletions cut 0 bases from V and 8 bases from J, with 11 bases between. CDR3 size: 14 residues. CDR3: CASSLGRGNEKLFF. CDR3 nucleotide sequence: TGCGCCAGCAGCTTGGGCAGGGGAAACGAAAAACTGTTTTTT.

This clone was observed a handful of times. The gene calls are TRBV29-1 and TRBJ2-3; TRBD2 matches 8 bases. This CDR3 contains 19 residues. V was pared by 1 base and J by 0 bases, with 15 bases of the junction left unmatched. The germline V gene encodes CDR1 SQVTM and CDR2 ANQGSEA. The CDR3, as DNA: TGCAGCGTTGAAGGGAGCGGCGCGGGAGGAGGGATTAGCACAGATACGCAGTATTTT. It yields the protein CSVEGSGAGGGISTDTQYF.

The chain is built from TRBV4-2 and TRBJ1-2; D remains ambiguous. The CDR3 is 15 residues long. CDR1 is LGHNA, CDR2 YNFKEQ, per germline. V lost 0 bases and J 4 bases, leaving 12 bases between the germline ends. The CDR3 sequence is CASSQDVAGSYGYTF. In DNA form, the CDR3 reads TGTGCCAGCAGCCAAGATGTAGCAGGAAGCTATGGCTACACCTTC.

The CDR3 loop is CASSPGGTVQETQYF. CDR3 in DNA: TGTGCCAGCAGCCCGGGGGGGACGGTCCAAGAGACCCAGTACTTC. The rearrangement joins TRBV5-4 to TRBJ2-5; 8 bases agree with TRBD2. This CDR3 contains 15 residues. The J segment lost 1 base and the V segment lost 4 bases, leaving 6 bases of the junction unmatched. Per the germline V gene, CDR1 is SGHNT and CDR2 is YYREEE (reference sequence).

In DNA, the CDR3 is TGCGCCAGCAGCGTACGACAGGGAGGGGACTCGGGCTACACCTTC. Translated, it gives CASSVRQGGDSGYTF. The V and J genes are TRBV5-1 and TRBJ1-2; 7 bases agree with TRBD1. The length of the CDR3 is 15 residues. Germline V lookup: CDR1 SGHRS, CDR2 YFSETQ. After removal of 4 bases from V and 8 bases from J, the junction contained 14 bases not matched to a gene.

There are a few counts of this clone. This sequence joins TRBV30 and TRBJ1-2; D is ambiguous. The CDR3 totals 15 residues. CDR1 GTSNPN and CDR2 SVGIG come from the germline V gene (reference sequence). The V and J ends lost 1 base and 5 bases respectively, with 17 bases between them. The CDR3 coding sequence is TGTGCCTGGAGTGGCGGCCCTGGCAGAACATATGGCTACACCTTC. It yields the protein CAWSGGPGRTYGYTF.

The chain links TRBV7-8 to TRBJ1-6; D remains ambiguous. V shed 3 bases and J shed 6 bases, with 9 bases lying between them. The CDR3 is 14 amino acids. Germline CDR1 SGHVS, CDR2 FQNEAQ. Here the CDR3 reads CASSFKKGNSPLHF. CDR3 coding DNA: TGTGCCAGCAGCTTCAAGAAGGGTAATTCACCCCTCCACTTT. The complete variable domain, with remaining parts taken from reference TRBV7-8 and TRBJ1-6, reads GAGVSQSPRYKVAKRGQDVALRCDPISGHVSLFWYQQALGQGPEFLTYFQNEAQLDKSGLPSDRFFAERPEGSVSTLKIQRTQQEDSAVYLCASSFKKGNSPLHFGNGTRLTVT.

This clone was detected only a few times. V is TRBV27 and J is TRBJ1-1; D remains unclear. Looked up from germline, CDR1 is MNHEY and CDR2 is SMNVEV (reference sequence). The ends were cut back, 8 bases at V and 2 bases at J, with 9 bases in the middle. The CDR3 consists of 12 residues. CDR3 nucleotide sequence: TGTGCCAGCCACACGTATAACACTGAAGCTTTCTTT. Translating gives CASHTYNTEAFF.

The chain's CDR3 is CASSQPWRGYGSPLHF. The CDR3 DNA follows: TGCGCCAGCAGCCAACCGTGGAGAGGGTACGGTTCACCCCTCCACTTT. This chain connects TRBV4-1 to TRBJ1-6; D is undetermined. CDR3 length: 16 amino acids. Trimming removed 2 bases from V and 9 bases from J, with 17 bases in between. Germline lookup yields CDR1 MGHRA and CDR2 YSYEKL.

This clone was recorded a few times. V gene TRBV5-1 combines with J gene TRBJ2-7; D ambiguous. The CDR3 consists of 15 residues. The germline CDR1 and CDR2 sequences are SGHRS and YFSETQ. V was trimmed by 5 bases and J by 0 bases, leaving 15 bases between them. CDR3 region: CASSPLKGNSYEQYF. The DNA for the CDR3 is TGCGCCAGCAGTCCTCTTAAGGGTAACTCCTACGAGCAGTACTTC.

This clone was counted once. The rearrangement uses TRBV7-9 and TRBJ1-2; 7 bases line up with TRBD1. Per germline, CDR1 SEHNR and CDR2 FQNEAQ (reference sequence). V lost 6 bases, J lost 2 bases, and 9 bases stayed unmatched. This CDR3 comprises 15 residues. The CDR3 sequence: CASSSQGTTNYGYTF. CDR3 sequence (DNA): TGTGCCAGCAGTTCACAGGGGACTACAAACTATGGCTACACCTTC.

To note about this clone: Other DNA sequences in this specimen translate into the identical CDR3. The gene calls are TRBV10-3 and TRBJ1-1, with 7 nucleotides matching TRBD1. The CDR3 runs to 14 residues. The germline gives CDR1 ENHRY, CDR2 SYGVKD. Trimming took 5 bases from V and 0 from J; bases not matched to a gene: 3. CDR3 region: CAISRDSLNTEAFF. The CDR3 region has the DNA TGTGCCATCAGTCGGGACAGTTTGAACACTGAAGCTTTCTTT.